This is a list of T cell receptor beta chains from one sample in a study of beta chain features in type 1 diabetes. The data were produced by immunoSEQ multiplex PCR, yet TCRdb's version contains in-frame clones alone and is incomplete. The table shows a few hundred thousand clones, with approximately 25% occurring only once. The sequencing sample was made of naive CD4+ T cells from blood. Every receptor here comes from a woman in her twenties or thirties with type 1 diabetes. The CDR3 runs from the conserved cysteine through the conserved F or W. A D gene is named only where the DNA matches it firmly. Not every row has a clone size; where given, it reads once, few, many or a size class.

clone size: few; J gene: TRBJ1-5; V gene: TRBV23-1; D gene: TRBD1; CDR3 protein: CASSQSREGQGHQPQHF; CDR3 DNA: TGCGCCAGCAGTCAATCTCGGGAAGGACAGGGCCATCAGCCCCAGCATTTT
clone size: few; J gene: TRBJ1-2; V gene: TRBV11-3; D gene: -; CDR3 protein: CASSSTIYGYTF; CDR3 DNA: TGTGCCAGCAGCTCAACTATCTATGGCTACACCTTC
clone size: few; J gene: TRBJ2-6; V gene: TRBV25-1; D gene: TRBD1; CDR3 protein: CASSLTGLWANVLTF; CDR3 DNA: TGTGCCAGCAGTCTGACAGGGCTCTGGGCCAACGTCCTGACTTTC
clone size: -; J gene: TRBJ2-1; V gene: TRBV28; D gene: -; CDR3 protein: CATRTFGSESYNEQFF; CDR3 DNA: TGTGCCACCCGCACGTTTGGGAGTGAGTCCTACAATGAGCAGTTCTTC
clone size: few; J gene: TRBJ2-7; V gene: TRBV9; D gene: TRBD1; CDR3 protein: CASSPTQGVEQYF; CDR3 DNA: TGTGCCAGCAGCCCGACTCAGGGGGTCGAGCAGTACTTC
clone size: few; J gene: TRBJ1-2; V gene: TRBV29-1; D gene: TRBD1; CDR3 protein: CSVVDRANGYTF; CDR3 DNA: TGCAGCGTTGTGGACAGGGCTAATGGCTACACCTTC
clone size: -; J gene: TRBJ2-7; V gene: TRBV11-2; D gene: -; CDR3 protein: CASSLAPDSSYEQYF; CDR3 DNA: TGTGCCAGCAGCTTAGCCCCGGACAGCTCCTACGAGCAGTACTTC
clone size: -; J gene: TRBJ1-1; V gene: TRBV29-1; D gene: -; CDR3 protein: CSVVISGVPEAFF; CDR3 DNA: TGCAGCGTTGTAATTTCGGGGGTACCTGAAGCTTTCTTT
clone size: -; J gene: TRBJ2-1; V gene: TRBV4-2; D gene: TRBD2; CDR3 protein: CASSLAGTYNEQFF; CDR3 DNA: TGTGCCAGCAGCTTAGCGGGGACCTACAATGAGCAGTTCTTC
clone size: -; J gene: TRBJ1-5; V gene: TRBV4-2; D gene: -; CDR3 protein: CASSQDAGPVRPQHF; CDR3 DNA: TGTGCCAGCAGCCAAGATGCAGGGCCCGTTAGGCCCCAGCATTTT
clone size: -; J gene: TRBJ2-1; V gene: TRBV7-9; D gene: TRBD2; CDR3 protein: CASSPQSGLAGGSYNEQFF; CDR3 DNA: TGTGCCAGCAGCCCCCAATCGGGGCTAGCGGGAGGTTCCTACAATGAGCAGTTCTTC